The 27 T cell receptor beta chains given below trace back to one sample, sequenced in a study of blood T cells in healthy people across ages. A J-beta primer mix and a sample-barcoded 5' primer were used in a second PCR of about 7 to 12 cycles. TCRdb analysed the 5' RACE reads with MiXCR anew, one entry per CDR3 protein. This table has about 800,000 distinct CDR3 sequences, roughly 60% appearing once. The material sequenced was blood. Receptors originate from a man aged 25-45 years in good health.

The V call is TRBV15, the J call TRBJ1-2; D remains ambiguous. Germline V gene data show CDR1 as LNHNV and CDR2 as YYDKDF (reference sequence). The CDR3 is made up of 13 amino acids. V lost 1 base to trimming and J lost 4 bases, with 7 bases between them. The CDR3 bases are TGTGCCACCAGCAGAGGGGAATCCTATGGCTACACCTTC. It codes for CATSRGESYGYTF.

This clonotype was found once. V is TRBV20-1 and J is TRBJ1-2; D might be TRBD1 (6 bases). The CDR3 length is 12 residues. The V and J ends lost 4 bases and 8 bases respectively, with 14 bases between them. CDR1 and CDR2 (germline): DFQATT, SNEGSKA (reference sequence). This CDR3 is CSATSDSHGYTF. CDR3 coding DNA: TGCAGTGCTACCTCGGACAGTCACGGCTACACCTTC.

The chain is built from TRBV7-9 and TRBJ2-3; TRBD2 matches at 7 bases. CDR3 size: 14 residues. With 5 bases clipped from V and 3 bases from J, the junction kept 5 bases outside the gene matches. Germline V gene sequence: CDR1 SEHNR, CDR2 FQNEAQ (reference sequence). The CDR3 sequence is CASSRGGATDTQYF. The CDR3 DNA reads TGTGCCAGCAGCCGGGGAGGGGCAACAGATACGCAGTATTTT.

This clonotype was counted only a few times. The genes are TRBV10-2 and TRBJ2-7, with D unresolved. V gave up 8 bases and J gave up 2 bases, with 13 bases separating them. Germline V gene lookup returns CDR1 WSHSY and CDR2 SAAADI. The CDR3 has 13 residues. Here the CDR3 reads CASRNGRAYEQYF. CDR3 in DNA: TGCGCCAGCCGAAACGGAAGGGCCTACGAGCAGTACTTC.

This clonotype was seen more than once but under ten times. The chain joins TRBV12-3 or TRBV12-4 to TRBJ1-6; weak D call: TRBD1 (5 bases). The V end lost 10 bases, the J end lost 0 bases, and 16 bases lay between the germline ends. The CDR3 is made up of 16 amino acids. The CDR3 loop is CATRTTGGSYNSPLHF. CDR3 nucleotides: TGTGCCACCAGGACAACCGGTGGCTCCTATAATTCACCCCTCCACTTT.

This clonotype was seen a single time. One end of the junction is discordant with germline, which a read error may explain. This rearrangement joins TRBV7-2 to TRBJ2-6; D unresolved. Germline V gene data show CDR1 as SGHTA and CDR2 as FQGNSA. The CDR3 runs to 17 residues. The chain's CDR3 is CASSLARTFSGTNVLTF. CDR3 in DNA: TGTGCCAGCAGCTTAGCGAGAACATTCTCTGGGACCAACGTCCTGACTTTC. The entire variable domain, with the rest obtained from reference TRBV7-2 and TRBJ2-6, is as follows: GAGVSQSPSNKVTEKGKDVELRCDPISGHTALYWYRQSLGQGLEFLIYFQGNSAPDKSGLPSDRFSAERTGGSVSTLTIQRTQQEDSAVYLCASSLARTFSGTNVLTFGAGSRLTVL.

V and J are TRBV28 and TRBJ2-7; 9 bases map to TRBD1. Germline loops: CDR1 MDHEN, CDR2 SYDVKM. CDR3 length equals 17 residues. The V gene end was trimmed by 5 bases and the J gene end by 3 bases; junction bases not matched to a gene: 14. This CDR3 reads CASSRTGPGQGNYEQYF. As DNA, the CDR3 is TGTGCCAGCAGTAGAACCGGACCGGGACAGGGAAACTACGAGCAGTACTTC.

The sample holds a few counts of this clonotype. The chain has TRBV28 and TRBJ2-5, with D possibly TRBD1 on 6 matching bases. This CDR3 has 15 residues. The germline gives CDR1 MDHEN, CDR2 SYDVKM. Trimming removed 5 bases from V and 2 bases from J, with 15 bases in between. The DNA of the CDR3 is TGTGCCAGCAGTCAGGGGCCCCTTGGACAAGAGACCCAGTACTTC. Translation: CASSQGPLGQETQYF.

The CDR3 coding sequence is TGTGCCAGCAGTTCGCTGTATAGCCTGGCCAACAATGAGCAGTTCTTC. This encodes CASSSLYSLANNEQFF. V and J are TRBV6-2 or TRBV6-3 and TRBJ2-1; D remains ambiguous. Germline-derived CDR1 and CDR2 are MNHEY and SVGEGT. The V gene lost 4 bases and the J gene lost 5 bases, with 18 bases spanning the gap. The CDR3 consists of 16 residues.

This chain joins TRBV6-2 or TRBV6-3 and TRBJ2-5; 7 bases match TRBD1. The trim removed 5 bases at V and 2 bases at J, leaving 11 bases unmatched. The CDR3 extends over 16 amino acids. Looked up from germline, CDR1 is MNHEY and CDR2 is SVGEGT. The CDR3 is CASSAWTGIVQETQYF. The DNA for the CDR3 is TGTGCCAGCAGTGCATGGACAGGAATAGTACAAGAGACCCAGTACTTC.

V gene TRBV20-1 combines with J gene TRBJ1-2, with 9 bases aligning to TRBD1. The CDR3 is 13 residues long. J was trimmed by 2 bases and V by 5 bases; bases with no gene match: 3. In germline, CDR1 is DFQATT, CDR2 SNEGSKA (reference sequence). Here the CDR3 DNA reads TGCAGTGCTTGGGACAGGGAGAACTATGGCTACACCTTC. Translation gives CSAWDRENYGYTF.

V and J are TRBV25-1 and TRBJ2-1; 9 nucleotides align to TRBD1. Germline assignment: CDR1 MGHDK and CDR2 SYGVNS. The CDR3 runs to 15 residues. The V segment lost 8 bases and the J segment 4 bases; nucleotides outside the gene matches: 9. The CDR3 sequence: CASGPGQGQYNEQFF. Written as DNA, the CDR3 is TGTGCCAGCGGCCCGGGACAGGGACAATACAATGAGCAGTTCTTC.

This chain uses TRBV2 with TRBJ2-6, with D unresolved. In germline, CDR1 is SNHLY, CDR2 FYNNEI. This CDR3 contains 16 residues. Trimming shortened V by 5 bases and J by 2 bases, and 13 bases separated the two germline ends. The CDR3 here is CASSPRKATGANVLTF. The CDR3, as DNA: TGTGCCAGCAGTCCCCGTAAAGCTACTGGGGCCAACGTCCTGACTTTC. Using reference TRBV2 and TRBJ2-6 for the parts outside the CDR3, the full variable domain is EPEVTQTPSHQVTQMGQEVILRCVPISNHLYFYWYRQILGQKVEFLVSFYNNEISEKSEIFDDQFSVERPDGSNFTLKIRSTKLEDSAMYFCASSPRKATGANVLTFGAGSRLTVL.

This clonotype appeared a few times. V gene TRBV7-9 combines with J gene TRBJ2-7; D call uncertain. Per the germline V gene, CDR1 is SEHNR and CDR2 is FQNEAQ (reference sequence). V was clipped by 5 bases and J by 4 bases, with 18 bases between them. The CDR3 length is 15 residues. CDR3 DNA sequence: TGTGCCAGCAGCCCGTATCAAACTTCTCCATACGAGCAGTACTTC. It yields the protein CASSPYQTSPYEQYF.

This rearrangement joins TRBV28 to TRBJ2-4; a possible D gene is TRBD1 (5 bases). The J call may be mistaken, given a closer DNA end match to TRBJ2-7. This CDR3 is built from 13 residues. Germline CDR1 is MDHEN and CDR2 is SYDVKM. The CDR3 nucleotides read TGTGCCAGCAGGATACCAGGGAACTACGAGCAGTACTTC. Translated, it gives CASRIPGNYEQYF.

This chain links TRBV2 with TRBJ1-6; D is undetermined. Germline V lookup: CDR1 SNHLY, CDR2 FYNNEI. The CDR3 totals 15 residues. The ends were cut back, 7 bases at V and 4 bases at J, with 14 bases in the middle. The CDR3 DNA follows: TGTGCCAGCACCCCTCCGACGGAATATAATTCACCCCTCCACTTT. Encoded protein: CASTPPTEYNSPLHF.

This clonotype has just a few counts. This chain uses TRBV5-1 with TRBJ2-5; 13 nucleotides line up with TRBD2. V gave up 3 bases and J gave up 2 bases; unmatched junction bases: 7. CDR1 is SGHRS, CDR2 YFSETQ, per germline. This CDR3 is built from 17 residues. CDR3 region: CASSSGLAGTKQETQYF. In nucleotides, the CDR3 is TGCGCCAGCAGCTCGGGACTAGCGGGGACTAAACAAGAGACCCAGTACTTC.

The CDR3 protein is CASSLWQGPGNQPQHF. The CDR3, as DNA: TGTGCCAGCAGCTTGTGGCAAGGGCCGGGAAATCAGCCCCAGCATTTT. V gene TRBV7-9 combines with J gene TRBJ1-5; D gene unclear. Looked up from germline, CDR1 is SEHNR and CDR2 is FQNEAQ (reference sequence). This CDR3 has 16 amino acids. Trimming took 3 bases from V and 4 from J, leaving 16 bases between them.

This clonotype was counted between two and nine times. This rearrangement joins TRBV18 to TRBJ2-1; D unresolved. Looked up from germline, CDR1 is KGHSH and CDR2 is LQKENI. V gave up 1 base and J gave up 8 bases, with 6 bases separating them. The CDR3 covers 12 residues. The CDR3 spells CASSPLGDEQFF. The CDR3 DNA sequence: TGTGCCAGCTCACCACTCGGTGATGAGCAGTTCTTC. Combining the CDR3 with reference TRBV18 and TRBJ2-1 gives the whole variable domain NAGVMQNPRHLVRRRGQEARLRCSPMKGHSHVYWYRQLPEEGLKFMVYLQKENIIDESGMPKERFSAEFPKEGPSILRIQQVVRGDSAAYFCASSPLGDEQFFGPGTRLTVL.

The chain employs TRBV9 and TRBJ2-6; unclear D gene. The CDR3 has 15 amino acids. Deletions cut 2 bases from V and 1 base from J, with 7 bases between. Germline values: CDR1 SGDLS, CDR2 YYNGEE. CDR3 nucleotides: TGTGCCAGCAGCGTTGAAGGATCTGGGGCCAACGTCCTGACTTTC. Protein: CASSVEGSGANVLTF.

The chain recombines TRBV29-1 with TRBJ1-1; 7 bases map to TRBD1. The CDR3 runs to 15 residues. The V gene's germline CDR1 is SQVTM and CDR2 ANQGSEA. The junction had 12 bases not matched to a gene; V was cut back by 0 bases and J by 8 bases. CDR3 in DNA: TGCAGCGTTGAAGATCGACGACAGGGAGGAGAAGAAGCTTTCTTT. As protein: CSVEDRRQGGEEAFF.

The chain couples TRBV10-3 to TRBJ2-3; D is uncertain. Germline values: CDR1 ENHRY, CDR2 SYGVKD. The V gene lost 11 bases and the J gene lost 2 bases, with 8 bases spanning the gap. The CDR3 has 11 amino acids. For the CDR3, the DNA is TGTGCCGTTGGGATCACAGATACGCAGTATTTT. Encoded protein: CAVGITDTQYF.

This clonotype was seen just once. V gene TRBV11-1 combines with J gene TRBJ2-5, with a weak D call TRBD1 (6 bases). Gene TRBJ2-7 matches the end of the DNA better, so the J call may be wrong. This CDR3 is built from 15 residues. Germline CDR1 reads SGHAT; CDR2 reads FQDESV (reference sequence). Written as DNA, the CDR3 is TGTGCCAGCAGCCCTTCAAGACGAAAGGACAGCGAGCAGTACTTC. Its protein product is CASSPSRRKDSEQYF.

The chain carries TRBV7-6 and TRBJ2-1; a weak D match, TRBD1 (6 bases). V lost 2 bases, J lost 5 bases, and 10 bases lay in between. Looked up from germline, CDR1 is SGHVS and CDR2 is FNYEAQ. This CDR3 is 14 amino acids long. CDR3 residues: CASSLTGMDNEQFF. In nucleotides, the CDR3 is TGTGCCAGCAGCTTAACAGGGATGGACAATGAGCAGTTCTTC.

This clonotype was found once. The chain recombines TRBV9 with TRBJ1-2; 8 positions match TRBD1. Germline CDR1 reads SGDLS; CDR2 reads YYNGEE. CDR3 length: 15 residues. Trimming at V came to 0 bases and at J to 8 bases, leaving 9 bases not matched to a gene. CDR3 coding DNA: TGTGCCAGCAGCGTAGGCTCCCTCAGGGGGCCGGGCTACACCTTC. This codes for CASSVGSLRGPGYTF.

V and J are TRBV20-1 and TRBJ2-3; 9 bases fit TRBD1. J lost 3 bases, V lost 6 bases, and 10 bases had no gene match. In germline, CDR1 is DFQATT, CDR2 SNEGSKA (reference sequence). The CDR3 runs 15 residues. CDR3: CSATHDRGMTDTQYF. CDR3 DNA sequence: TGCAGTGCAACGCACGACAGGGGGATGACAGATACGCAGTATTTT.

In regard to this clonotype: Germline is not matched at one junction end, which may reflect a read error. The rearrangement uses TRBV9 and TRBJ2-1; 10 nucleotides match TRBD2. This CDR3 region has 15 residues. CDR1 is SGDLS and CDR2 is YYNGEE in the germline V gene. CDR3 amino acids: CANSVGLADYNEQFF. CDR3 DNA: TGTGCCAACAGCGTAGGACTAGCGGACTACAATGAGCAGTTCTTC. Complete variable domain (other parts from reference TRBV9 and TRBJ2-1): DSGVTQTPKHLITATGQRVTLRCSPRSGDLSVYWYQQSLDQGLQFLIQYYNGEERAKGNILERFSAQQFPDLHSELNLSSLELGDSALYFCANSVGLADYNEQFFGPGTRLTVL.